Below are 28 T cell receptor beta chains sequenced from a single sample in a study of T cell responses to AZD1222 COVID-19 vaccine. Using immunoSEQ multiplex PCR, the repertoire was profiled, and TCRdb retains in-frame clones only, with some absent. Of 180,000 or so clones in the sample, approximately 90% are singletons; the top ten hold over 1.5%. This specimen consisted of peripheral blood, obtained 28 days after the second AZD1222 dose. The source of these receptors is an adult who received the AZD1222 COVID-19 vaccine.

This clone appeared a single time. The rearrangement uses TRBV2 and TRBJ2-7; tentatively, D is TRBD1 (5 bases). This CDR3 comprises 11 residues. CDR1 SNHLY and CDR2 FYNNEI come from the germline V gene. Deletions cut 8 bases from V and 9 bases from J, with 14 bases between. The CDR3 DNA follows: TGTGCCAGCCGACAGTCTACGGGGCAGTACTTC. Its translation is CASRQSTGQYF.

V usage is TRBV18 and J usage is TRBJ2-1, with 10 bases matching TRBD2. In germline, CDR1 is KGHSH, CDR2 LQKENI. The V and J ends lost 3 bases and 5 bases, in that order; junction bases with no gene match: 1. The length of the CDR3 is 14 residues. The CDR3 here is CASSPGLANNEQFF. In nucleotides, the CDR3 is TGTGCCAGCTCACCGGGACTAGCGAACAATGAGCAGTTCTTC.

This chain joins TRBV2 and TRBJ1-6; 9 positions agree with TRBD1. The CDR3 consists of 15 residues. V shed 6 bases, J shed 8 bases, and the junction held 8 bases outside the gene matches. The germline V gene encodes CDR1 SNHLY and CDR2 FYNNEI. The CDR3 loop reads CASRQTGGTDSPLHF. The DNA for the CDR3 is TGTGCCAGCAGGCAGACAGGGGGTACTGATTCACCCCTCCACTTT. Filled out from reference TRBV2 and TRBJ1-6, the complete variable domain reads EPEVTQTPSHQVTQMGQEVILRCVPISNHLYFYWYRQILGQKVEFLVSFYNNEISEKSEIFDDQFSVERPDGSNFTLKIRSTKLEDSAMYFCASRQTGGTDSPLHFGNGTRLTVT.

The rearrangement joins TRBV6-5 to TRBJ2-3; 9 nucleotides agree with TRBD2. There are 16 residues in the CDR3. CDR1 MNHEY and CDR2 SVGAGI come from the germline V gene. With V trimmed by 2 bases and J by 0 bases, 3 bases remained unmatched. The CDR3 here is CASSYGGRGSTDTQYF. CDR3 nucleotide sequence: TGTGCCAGCAGTTACGGCGGGAGGGGGAGCACAGATACGCAGTATTTT.

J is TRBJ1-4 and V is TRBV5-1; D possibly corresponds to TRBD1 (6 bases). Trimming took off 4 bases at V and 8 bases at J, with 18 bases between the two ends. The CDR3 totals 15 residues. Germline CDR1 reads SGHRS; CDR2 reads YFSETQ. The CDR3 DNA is TGCGCCAGCAGCCTTAGGGGGGGGCGTGAAGAAAAACTGTTTTTT. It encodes CASSLRGGREEKLFF.

CDR3 coding DNA: TGCGCCAGCAGCGCGGACAGGGGGTACCAAGAGACCCAGTACTTC. Translating gives CASSADRGYQETQYF. The chain has TRBV5-1 and TRBJ2-5; TRBD1 aligns across 10 bases. The J segment lost 0 bases and the V segment lost 4 bases, leaving 3 bases of the junction unmatched. The CDR3 spans 15 residues. Per the germline V gene, CDR1 is SGHRS and CDR2 is YFSETQ.

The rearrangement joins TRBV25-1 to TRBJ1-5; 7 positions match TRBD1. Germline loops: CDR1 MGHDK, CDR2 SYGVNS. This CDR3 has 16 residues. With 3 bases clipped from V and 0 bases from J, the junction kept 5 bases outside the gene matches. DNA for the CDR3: TGTGCCAGCAGTGACGGGACAGTAAATAGCAATCAGCCCCAGCATTTT. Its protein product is CASSDGTVNSNQPQHF.

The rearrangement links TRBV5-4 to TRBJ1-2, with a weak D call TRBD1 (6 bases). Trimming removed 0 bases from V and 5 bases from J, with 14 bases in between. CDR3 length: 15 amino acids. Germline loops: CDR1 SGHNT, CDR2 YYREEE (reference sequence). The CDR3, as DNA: TGTGCCAGCAGCTTGGGGGGGGGCCCGGAGTATGGCTACACCTTC. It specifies CASSLGGGPEYGYTF.

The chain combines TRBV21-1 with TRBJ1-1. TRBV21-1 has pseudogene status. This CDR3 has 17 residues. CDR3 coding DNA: TGTGCCAGCAGACGTACCCGTGTGACTGGATGGAACACTGAAGCTTTCTTT. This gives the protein CASRRTRVTGWNTEAFF.

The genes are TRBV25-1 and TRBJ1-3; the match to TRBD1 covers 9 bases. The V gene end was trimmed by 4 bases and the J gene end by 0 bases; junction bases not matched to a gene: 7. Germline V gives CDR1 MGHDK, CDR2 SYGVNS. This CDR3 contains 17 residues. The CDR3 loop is CASSGRTGALSGNTIYF. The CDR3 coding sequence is TGTGCCAGCAGTGGAAGGACAGGGGCACTCTCTGGAAACACCATATATTTT.

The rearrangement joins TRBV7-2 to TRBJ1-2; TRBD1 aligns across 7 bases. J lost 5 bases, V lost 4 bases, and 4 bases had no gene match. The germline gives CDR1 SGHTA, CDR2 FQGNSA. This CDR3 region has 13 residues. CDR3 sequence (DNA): TGTGCCAGCAGCTCACAGGGGCAGTATGGCTACACCTTC. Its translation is CASSSQGQYGYTF.

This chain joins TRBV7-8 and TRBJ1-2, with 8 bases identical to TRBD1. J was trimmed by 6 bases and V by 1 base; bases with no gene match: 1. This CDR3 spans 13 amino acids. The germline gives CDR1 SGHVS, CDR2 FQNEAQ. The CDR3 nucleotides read TGTGCCAGCAGCTTAGGGACAGGGAATGGCTACACCTTC. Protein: CASSLGTGNGYTF.

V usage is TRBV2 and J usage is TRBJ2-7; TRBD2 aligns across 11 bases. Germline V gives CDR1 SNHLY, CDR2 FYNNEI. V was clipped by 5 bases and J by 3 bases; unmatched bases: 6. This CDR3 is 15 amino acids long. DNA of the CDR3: TGTGCCAGCAGTTCGGCTAGCGGGGGGTTCTACGAGCAGTACTTC. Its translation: CASSSASGGFYEQYF.

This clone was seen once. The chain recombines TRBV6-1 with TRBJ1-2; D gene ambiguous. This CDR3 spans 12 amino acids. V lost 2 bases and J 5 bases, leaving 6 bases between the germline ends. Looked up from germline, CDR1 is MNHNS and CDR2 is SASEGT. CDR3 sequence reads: CASSESPYGYTF. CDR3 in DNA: TGTGCCAGCAGTGAATCCCCGTATGGCTACACCTTC.

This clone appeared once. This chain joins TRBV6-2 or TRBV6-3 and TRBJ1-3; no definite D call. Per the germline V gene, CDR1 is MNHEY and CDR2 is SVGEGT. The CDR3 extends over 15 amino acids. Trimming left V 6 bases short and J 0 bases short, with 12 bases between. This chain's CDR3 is CASSFDGRSGNTIYF. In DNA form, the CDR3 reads TGTGCCAGCAGCTTCGACGGTCGCTCTGGAAACACCATATATTTT.

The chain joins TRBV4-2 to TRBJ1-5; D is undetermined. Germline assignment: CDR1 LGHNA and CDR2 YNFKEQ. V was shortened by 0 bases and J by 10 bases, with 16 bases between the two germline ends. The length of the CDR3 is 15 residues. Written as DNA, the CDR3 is TGTGCCAGCAGCCAAGAAACTGAGGCCCTCTCCCCCCAGCATTTT. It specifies CASSQETEALSPQHF.

CDR3 amino acids: CASSPRGRLAGGSYNEQFF. CDR3 DNA sequence: TGTGCCAGCAGCCCTAGGGGTCGGCTAGCGGGAGGATCCTACAATGAGCAGTTCTTC. This chain links TRBV13 with TRBJ2-1; 11 bases match TRBD2. Germline assignment: CDR1 PRHDT and CDR2 FYEKMQ (reference sequence). V shed 5 bases and J 1 base; nucleotides not matched to a gene: 13. This CDR3 region has 19 residues. Supplemented by reference TRBV13 and TRBJ2-1, the full variable domain reads AAGVIQSPRHLIKEKRETATLKCYPIPRHDTVYWYQQGPGQDPQFLISFYEKMQSDKGSIPDRFSAQQFSDYHSELNMSSLELGDSALYFCASSPRGRLAGGSYNEQFFGPGTRLTVL.

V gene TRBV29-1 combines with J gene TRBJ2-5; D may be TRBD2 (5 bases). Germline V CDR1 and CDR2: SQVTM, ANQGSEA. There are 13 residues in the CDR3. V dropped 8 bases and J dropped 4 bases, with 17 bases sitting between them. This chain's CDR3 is CSTWPGRGETQYF. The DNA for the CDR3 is TGCAGCACATGGCCCGGACGGGGAGAGACCCAGTACTTC.

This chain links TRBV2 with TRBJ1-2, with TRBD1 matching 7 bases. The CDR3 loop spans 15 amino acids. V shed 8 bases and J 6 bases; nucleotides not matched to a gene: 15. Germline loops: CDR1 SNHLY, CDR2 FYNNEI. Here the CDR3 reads CASGAGRQGRNGYTF. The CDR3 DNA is TGTGCCAGCGGGGCCGGCCGACAGGGAAGAAATGGCTACACCTTC.

The CDR3 DNA is TGTGCCAGCTCACCGAGTTCGGGACAGCCGAGTCGAGGCTACACCTTC. This sequence encodes CASSPSSGQPSRGYTF. V usage is TRBV18 and J usage is TRBJ1-2, with TRBD1 identical over 7 bases. With 3 bases clipped from V and 8 bases from J, the junction kept 15 bases outside the gene matches. The V gene's germline CDR1 is KGHSH and CDR2 LQKENI. The CDR3 length is 16 residues.

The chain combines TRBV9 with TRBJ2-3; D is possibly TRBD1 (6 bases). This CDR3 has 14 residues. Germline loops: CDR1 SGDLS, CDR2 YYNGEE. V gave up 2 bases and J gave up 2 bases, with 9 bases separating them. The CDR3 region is CASSVTGYTDTQYF. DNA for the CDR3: TGTGCCAGCAGCGTTACAGGGTACACAGATACGCAGTATTTT.

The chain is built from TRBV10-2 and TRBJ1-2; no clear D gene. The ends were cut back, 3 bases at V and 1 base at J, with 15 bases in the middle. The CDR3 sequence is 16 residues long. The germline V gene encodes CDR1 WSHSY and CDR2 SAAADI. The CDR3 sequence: CASSDPAGGRNYGYTF. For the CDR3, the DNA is TGCGCCAGCAGTGACCCGGCGGGAGGGCGTAACTATGGCTACACCTTC.

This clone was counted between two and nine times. The CDR3 loop reads CASRWTSGSPSYNEQFF. The CDR3, as DNA: TGCGCCAGCCGCTGGACTAGCGGGAGTCCTTCCTACAATGAGCAGTTCTTC. J is TRBJ2-1 and V is TRBV5-1, with 13 bases fitting TRBD2. This CDR3 has 17 amino acids. Germline V CDR1 and CDR2: SGHRS, YFSETQ. The ends lost 7 bases at V and 1 base at J; junction bases unmatched: 8.

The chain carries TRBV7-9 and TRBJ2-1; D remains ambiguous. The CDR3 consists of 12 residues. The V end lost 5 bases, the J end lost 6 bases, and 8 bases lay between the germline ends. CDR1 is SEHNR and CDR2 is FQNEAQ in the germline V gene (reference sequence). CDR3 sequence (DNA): TGTGCCAGCAGCCTGGACCCCAATGAGCAGTTCTTC. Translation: CASSLDPNEQFF.

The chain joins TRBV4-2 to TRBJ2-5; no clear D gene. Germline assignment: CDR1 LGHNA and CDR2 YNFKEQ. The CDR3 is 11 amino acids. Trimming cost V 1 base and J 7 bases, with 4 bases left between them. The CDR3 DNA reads TGTGCCAGCAGCCAAGGGGGGACCCAGTACTTC. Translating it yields CASSQGGTQYF.

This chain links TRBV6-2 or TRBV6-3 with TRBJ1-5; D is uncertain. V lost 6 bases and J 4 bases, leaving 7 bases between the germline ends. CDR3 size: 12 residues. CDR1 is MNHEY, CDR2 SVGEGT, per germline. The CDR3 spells CASSQSNQPQHF. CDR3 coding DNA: TGTGCCAGCAGCCAATCAAATCAGCCCCAGCATTTT.

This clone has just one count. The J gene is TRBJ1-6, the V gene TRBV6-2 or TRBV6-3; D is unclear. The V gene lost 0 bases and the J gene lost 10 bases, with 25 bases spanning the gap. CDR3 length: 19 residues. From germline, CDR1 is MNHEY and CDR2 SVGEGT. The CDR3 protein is CASSYSGSAVIEIKSPLHF. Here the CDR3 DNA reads TGTGCCAGCAGTTACTCGGGTTCGGCAGTCATAGAGATCAAATCACCCCTCCACTTT.

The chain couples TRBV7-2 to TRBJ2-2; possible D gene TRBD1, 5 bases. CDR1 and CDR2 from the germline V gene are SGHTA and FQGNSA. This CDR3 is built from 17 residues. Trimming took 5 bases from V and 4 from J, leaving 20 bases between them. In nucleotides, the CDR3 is TGTGCCAGCAGCCCAACCCTGGTAAGGGGTATCACCGGGGAGCTGTTTTTT. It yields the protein CASSPTLVRGITGELFF. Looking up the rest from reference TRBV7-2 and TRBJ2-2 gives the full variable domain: GAGVSQSPSNKVTEKGKDVELRCDPISGHTALYWYRQSLGQGLEFLIYFQGNSAPDKSGLPSDRFSAERTGGSVSTLTIQRTQQEDSAVYLCASSPTLVRGITGELFFGEGSRLTVL.